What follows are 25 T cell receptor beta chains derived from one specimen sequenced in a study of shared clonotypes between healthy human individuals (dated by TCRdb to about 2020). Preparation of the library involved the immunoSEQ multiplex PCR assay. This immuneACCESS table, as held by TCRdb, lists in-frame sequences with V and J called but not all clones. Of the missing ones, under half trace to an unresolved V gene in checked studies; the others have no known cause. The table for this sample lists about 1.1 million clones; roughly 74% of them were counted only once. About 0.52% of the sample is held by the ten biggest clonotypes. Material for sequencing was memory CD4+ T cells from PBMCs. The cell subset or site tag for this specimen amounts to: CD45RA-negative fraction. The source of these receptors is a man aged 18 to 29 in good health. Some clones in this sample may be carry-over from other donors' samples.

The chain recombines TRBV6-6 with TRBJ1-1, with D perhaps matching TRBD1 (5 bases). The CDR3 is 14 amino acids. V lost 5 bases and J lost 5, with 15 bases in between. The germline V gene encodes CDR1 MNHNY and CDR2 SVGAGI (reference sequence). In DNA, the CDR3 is TGTGCCAGCAGTCGGGGCCCCGGAGGAACTGAAGCTTTCTTT. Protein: CASSRGPGGTEAFF.

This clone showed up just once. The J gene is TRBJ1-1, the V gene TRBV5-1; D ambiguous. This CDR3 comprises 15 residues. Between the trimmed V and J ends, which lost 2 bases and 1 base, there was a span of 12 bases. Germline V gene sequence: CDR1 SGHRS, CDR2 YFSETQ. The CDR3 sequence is CASSLLGLPNTEAFF. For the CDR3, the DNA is TGCGCCAGCAGCTTACTTGGATTACCGAACACTGAAGCTTTCTTT.

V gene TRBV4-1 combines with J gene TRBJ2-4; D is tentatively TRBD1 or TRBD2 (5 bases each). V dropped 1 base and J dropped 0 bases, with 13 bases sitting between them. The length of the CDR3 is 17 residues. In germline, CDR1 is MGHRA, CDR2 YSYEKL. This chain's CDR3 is CASSQVRAGIAKNIQYF. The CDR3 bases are TGCGCCAGCAGCCAAGTGAGGGCAGGGATAGCCAAAAACATTCAGTACTTC.

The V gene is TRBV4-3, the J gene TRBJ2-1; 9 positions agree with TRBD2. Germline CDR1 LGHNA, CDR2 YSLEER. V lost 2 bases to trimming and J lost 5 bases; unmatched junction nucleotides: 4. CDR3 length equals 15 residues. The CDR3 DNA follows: TGCGCCAGCAGCCAACTAGCGGGAACCCACAATGAGCAGTTCTTC. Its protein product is CASSQLAGTHNEQFF.

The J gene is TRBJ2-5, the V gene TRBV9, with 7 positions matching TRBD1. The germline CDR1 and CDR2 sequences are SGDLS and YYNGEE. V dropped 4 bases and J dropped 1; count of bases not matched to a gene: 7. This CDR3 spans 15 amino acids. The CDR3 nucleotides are TGTGCCAGCAGCTCCCCCGGGACAGTCCAAGAGACCCAGTACTTC. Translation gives CASSSPGTVQETQYF.

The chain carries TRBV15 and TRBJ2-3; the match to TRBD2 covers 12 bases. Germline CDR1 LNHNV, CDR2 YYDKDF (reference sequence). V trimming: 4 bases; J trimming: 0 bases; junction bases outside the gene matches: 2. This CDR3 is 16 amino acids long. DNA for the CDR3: TGTGCCACCAGCAAAGGGACTAGCGGGAGCACAGATACGCAGTATTTT. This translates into CATSKGTSGSTDTQYF.

The CDR3 coding sequence is TGTGCCAGCAGCCAAGATCTGAGAAGTTTGCCGTTTTTT. Translating gives CASSQDLRSLPFF. The V call is TRBV4-2, the J call TRBJ1-4, with D unresolved. The V gene's germline CDR1 is LGHNA and CDR2 YNFKEQ. This CDR3 is 13 amino acids long. The germline V and J ends were trimmed by 0 bases and 16 bases, with 15 bases remaining between them.

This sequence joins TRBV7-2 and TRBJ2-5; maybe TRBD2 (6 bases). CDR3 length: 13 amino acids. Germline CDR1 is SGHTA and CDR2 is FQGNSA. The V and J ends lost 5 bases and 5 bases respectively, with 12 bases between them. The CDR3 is CASSMTRGETQYF. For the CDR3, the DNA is TGTGCCAGCAGCATGACTAGAGGGGAGACCCAGTACTTC.

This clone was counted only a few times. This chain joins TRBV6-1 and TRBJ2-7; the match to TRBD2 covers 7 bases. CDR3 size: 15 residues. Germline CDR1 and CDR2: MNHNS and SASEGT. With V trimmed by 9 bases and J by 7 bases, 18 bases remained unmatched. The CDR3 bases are TGTGCCAGTAGAAATTCCGGGACTACGCAGAGGGAGCAGTACTTC. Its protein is CASRNSGTTQREQYF.

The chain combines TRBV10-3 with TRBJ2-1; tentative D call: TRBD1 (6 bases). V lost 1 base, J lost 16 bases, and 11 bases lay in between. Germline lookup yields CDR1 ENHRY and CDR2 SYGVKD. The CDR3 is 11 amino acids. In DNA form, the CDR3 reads TGTGCCATCAGTGAGTGGGGACAAAGTTTCTTC. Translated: CAISEWGQSFF.

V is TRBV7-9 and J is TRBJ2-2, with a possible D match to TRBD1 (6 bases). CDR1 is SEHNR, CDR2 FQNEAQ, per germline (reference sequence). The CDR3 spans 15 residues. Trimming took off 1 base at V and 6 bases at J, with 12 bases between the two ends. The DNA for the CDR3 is TGTGCCAGCAGCTTAGAGGGGGTTGCAGCCGGGGAGCTGTTTTTT. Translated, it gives CASSLEGVAAGELFF.

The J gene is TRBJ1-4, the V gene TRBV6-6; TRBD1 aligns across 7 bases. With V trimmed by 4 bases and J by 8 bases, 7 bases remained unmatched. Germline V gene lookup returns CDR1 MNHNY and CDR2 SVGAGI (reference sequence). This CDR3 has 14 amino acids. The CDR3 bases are TGTGCCAGCAGTTCCGGGGACAGAGGAGAAAAACTGTTTTTT. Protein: CASSSGDRGEKLFF.

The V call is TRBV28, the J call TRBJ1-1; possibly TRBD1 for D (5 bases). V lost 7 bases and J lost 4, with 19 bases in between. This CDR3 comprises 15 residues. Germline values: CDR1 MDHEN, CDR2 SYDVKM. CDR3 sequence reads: CASIPGDARGTEAFF. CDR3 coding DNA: TGTGCCAGCATTCCGGGGGACGCTCGGGGCACTGAAGCTTTCTTT.

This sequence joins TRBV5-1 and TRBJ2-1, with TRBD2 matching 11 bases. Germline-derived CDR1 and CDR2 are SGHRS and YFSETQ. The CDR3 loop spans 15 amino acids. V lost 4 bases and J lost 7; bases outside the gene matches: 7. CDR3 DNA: TGCGCCAGCAGCGTCACTAGCGGGAGTTTTAATGAGCAGTTCTTC. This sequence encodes CASSVTSGSFNEQFF.

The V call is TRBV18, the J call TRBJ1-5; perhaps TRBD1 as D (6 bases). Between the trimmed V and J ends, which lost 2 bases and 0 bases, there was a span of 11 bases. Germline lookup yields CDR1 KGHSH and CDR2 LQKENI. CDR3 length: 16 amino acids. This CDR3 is CASSPLAGDSNQPQHF. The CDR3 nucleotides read TGTGCCAGCTCACCATTAGCAGGGGATAGCAATCAGCCCCAGCATTTT.

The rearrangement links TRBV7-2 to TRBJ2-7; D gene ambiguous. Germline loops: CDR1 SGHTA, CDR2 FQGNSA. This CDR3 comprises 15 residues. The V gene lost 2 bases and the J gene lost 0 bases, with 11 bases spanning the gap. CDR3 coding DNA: TGTGCCAGCAGCTTAATCCAGCCTTACTCCTACGAGCAGTACTTC. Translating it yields CASSLIQPYSYEQYF. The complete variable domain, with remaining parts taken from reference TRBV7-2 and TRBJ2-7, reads GAGVSQSPSNKVTEKGKDVELRCDPISGHTALYWYRQSLGQGLEFLIYFQGNSAPDKSGLPSDRFSAERTGGSVSTLTIQRTQQEDSAVYLCASSLIQPYSYEQYFGPGTRLTVT.

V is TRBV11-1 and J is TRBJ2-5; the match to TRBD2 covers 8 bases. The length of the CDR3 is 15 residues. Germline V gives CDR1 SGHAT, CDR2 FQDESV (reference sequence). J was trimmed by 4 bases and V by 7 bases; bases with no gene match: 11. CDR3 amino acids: CASTPRLAGPETQYF. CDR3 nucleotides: TGTGCCAGCACCCCGAGGCTAGCGGGTCCAGAGACCCAGTACTTC.

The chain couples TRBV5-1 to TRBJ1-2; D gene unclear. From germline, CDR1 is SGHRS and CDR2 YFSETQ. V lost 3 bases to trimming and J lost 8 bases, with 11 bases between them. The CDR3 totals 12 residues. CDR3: CASSWPDSGYTF. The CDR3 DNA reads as TGCGCCAGCAGCTGGCCCGATAGCGGCTACACCTTC.

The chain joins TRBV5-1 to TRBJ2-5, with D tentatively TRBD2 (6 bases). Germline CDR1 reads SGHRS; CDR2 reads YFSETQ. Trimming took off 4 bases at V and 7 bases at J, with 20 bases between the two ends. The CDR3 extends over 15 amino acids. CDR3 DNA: TGCGCCAGCAGCCCTAACGCGGGACCGATTGCGACCCAGTACTTC. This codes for CASSPNAGPIATQYF.

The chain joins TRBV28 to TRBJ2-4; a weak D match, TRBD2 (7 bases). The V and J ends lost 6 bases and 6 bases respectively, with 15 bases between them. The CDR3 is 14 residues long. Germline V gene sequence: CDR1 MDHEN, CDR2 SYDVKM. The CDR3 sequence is CASSPGGQRNIQYF. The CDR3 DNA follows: TGTGCCAGCAGCCCGGGGGGACAACGAAACATTCAGTACTTC.

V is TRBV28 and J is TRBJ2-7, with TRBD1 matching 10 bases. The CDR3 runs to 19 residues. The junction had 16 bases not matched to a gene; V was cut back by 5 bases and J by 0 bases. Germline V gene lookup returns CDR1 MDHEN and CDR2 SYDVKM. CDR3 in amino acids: CASSPYYKPTGGHSYEQYF. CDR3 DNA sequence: TGTGCCAGCAGTCCGTACTACAAACCGACAGGGGGCCACTCCTACGAGCAGTACTTC.

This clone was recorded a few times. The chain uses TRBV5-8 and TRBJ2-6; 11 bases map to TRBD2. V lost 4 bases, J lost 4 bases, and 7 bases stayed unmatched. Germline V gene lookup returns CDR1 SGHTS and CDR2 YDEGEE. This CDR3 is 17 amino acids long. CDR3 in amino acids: CASSVRLAGRGANVLTF. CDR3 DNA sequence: TGTGCCAGCAGCGTCCGACTAGCGGGGAGAGGGGCCAACGTCCTGACTTTC.

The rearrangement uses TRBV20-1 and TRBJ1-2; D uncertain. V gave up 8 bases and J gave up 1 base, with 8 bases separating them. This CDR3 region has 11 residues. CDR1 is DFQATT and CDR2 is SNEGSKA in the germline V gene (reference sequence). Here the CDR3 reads CSLRLNYGYTF. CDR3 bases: TGCAGTCTCCGGCTTAACTATGGCTACACCTTC.

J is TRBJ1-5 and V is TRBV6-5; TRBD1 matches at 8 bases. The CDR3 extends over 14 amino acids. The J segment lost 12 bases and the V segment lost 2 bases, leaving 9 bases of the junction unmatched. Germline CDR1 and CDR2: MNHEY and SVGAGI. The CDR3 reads CASSYTGQGRIQHF. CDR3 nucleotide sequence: TGTGCCAGCAGTTACACTGGACAGGGAAGGATCCAGCATTTT.

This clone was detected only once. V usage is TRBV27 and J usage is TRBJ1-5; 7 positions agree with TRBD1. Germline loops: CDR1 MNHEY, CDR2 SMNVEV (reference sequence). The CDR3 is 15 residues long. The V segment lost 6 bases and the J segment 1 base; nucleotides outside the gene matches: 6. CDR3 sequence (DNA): TGTGCCAGCAGAGTACAGGGGTGGAGCAATCAGCCCCAGCATTTT. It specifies CASRVQGWSNQPQHF.